Sequencing of this T cell receptor (beta chain) was carried out in a study of control samples from healthy donors and cancer patients. This CDR3 contains 15 residues. Germline V gene data show CDR1 as SGHTA and CDR2 as FQGNSA. The ends were cut back, 5 bases at V and 4 bases at J, with 14 bases in the middle. Generated by immunoSEQ multiplex PCR, the TCRdb table keeps only in-frame clones and is missing some. The table lists roughly 80,000 clones, 70% to 90% of them singletons. This rearrangement joins TRBV7-2 to TRBJ1-4; D call uncertain. Material: blood. The sequence was obtained from a woman between 50 and 59 years old in good health. The CDR3 reads CASSSYRGVNEKLFF. CDR3 DNA sequence: TGTGCCAGCAGCAGCTACCGGGGAGTTAATGAAAAACTGTTTTTT.